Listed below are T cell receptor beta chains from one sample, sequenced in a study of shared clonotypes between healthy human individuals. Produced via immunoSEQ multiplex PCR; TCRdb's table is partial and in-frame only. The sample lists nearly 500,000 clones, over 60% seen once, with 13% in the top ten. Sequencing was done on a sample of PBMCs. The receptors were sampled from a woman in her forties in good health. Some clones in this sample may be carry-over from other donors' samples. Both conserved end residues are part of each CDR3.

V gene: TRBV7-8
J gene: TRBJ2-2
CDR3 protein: CASSLPGRITGELFF

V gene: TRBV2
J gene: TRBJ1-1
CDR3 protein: CASSLSRVGTEAFF

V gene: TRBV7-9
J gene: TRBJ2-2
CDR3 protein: CASSLVWQANTGELFF

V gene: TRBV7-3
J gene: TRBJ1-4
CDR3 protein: CASSSRDPATNEKLFF

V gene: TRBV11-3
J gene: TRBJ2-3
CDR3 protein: CASSLSNGDTQYF

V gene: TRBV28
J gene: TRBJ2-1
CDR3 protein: CASSAGTPGYEQFF

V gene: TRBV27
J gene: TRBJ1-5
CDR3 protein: CASSPDRGGSNQPQHF

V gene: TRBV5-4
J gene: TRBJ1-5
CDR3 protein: CASSLDGNQPQHF

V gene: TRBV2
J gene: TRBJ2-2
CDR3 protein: CASKRRNTGELFF

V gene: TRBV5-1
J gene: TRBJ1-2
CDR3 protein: CASSLEGQFYGYTF

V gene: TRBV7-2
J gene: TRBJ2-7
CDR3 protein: CASRAGTNYEQYF

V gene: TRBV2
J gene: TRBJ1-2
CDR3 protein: CASSEAEVAGYTF

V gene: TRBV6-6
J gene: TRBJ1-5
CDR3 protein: CASSPGQGSNQPQHF

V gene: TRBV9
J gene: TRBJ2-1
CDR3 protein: CASSSYRGWDEQFF

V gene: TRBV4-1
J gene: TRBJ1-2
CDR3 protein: CATSARTERDGYTF

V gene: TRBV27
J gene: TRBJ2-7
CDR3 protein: CASSFADSYEQYF

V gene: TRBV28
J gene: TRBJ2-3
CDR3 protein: CASSPPTRNPSTDTQYF

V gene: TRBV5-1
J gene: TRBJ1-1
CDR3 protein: CASSLAELINTEAFF

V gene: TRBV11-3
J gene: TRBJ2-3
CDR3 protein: CASSLRGGGGTDTQYF

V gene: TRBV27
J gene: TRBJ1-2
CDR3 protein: CASSPLGQGASGYTF

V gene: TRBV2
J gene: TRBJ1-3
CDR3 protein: CASSERLGGNTIYF

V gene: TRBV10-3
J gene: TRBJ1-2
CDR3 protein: CAISDRAYGYTF

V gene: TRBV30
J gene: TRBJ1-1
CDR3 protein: CAWSVGRNTEALF

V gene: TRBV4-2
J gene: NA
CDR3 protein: CASSQQGTGTYPHEQYF

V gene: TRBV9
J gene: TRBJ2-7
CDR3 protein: CASSYTGPRSYEQYF

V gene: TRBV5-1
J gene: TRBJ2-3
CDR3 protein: CASRDRGFTDTQYF

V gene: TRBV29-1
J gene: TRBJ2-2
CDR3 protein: CSGTSGRAGELFF

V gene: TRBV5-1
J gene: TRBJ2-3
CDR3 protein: CASSLTGDTDTQYF

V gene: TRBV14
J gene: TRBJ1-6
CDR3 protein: CASSQVGRVSPLHF

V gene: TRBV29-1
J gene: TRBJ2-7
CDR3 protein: CSVVTGGSYEQYF

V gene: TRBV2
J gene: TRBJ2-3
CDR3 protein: CASRFRGSSTDTQYF

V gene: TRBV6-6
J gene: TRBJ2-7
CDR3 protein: CASSYGGTSLSEQYF

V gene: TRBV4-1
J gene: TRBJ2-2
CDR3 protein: CASSHRQGGTGELFF

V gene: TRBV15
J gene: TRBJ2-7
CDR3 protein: CATSRGAGLAGVKVQYF

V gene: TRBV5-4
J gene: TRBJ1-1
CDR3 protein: CASSLDGQGGWTEAFF

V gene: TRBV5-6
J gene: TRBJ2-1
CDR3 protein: CASSLGGRRYNEQFF

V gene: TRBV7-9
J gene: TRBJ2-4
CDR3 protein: CASSPQGGEDIQYF

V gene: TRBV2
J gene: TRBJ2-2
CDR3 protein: CASSPNTGELFF

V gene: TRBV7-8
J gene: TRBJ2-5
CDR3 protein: CASSLSPGPYETQYF

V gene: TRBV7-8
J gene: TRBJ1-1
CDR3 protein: CASIRGGRETEAFF

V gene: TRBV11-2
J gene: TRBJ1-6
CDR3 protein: CASSLDPNSPLHF